This T cell receptor beta chain was captured in a study of lymphopenia after photon versus proton radiotherapy (dated by TCRdb to the late 2010s). At the level of the whole study: The immunological effects of photon versus proton radiation therapy were compared in patients with gastrointestinal tumors who developed high-grade lymphopenia. A cohort of roughly 18 patients with gastrointestinal tumors who received either photon or proton therapy and subsequently developed lymphopenia was included. The study was designed to characterize how the impact on the immune system differs between the two radiation modalities. What the research found in general, with its limitations: Across the cohort, among patients who died, a greater drop in TCR diversity after the nadir was inversely correlated with overall survival time. The survival association was examined only in patients who died, and the authors described better survival with proton therapy as a possibility, not as a demonstrated result. During treatment, patients who received photon therapy lost naive T cells and TCR diversity and gained effector/memory populations, whereas patients who received proton therapy remained relatively stable. After the lymphocyte count nadir, repertoires from photon-treated patients showed oligoclonal expansion, particularly of CD8+ Temra cells, and this expansion drove the decline in diversity.

The germline V gene yields SQVTM for CDR1 and ANQGSEA for CDR2. The CDR3, cysteine through phenylalanine, is 15 amino acids long. Left in the record is the CDR3 DNA by itself, 45 bases read in frame from the first base. V ends up 1 base short and J 0 bases short, with an unmatched junction base count of 5. A note on this clone: Its antigen has not been determined. Within one base of it there is no much larger clone, and no base qualities were kept.

Library construction relied on the immunoSEQ multiplex PCR assay. Deep sequencing of rearranged TCR beta loci, alongside multiparametric flow cytometry, was used to profile T cell repertoires. Imported from immuneACCESS, the table was reduced by TCRdb to in-frame sequences with V and J called. These copies leave out some clones; in studies compared against another copy, an unresolved V gene accounts for under half, and the cause of the remainder is not known. This sample is represented by about 65,000 clones; about 89% of them were singletons. The ten largest clones capture roughly a tenth of the sample.

The specimen was peripheral blood, collected from a patient treated with proton-based radiotherapy. The rearranged chain carries TRBV29-1 and TRBJ1-2; 7 central nucleotides agree with TRBD1. This receptor was taken from a man older than 75 with esophageal cancer. DNA sequence: TGCAGCGTTGAAGTTGGGGGACAGCCTAACTATGGCTACACCTTC. Translated, it gives CSVEVGGQPNYGYTF.